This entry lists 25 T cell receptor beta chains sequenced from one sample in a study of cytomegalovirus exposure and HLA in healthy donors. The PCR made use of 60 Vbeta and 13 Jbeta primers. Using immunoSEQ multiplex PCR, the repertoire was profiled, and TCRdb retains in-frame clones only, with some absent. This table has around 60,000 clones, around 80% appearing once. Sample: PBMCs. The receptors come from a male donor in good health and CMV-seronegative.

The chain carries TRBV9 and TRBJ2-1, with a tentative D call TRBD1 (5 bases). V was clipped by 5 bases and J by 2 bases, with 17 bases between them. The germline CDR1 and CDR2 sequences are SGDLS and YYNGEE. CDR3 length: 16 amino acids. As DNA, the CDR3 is TGTGCCAGCAGTGCCGACAGCTCCCCAGCCTACAATGAGCAGTTCTTC. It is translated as CASSADSSPAYNEQFF.

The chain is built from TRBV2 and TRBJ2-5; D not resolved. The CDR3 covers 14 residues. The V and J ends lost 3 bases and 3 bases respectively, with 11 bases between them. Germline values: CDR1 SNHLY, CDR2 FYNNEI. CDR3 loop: CASSDFLSEETQYF. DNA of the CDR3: TGTGCCAGCAGTGATTTTTTATCAGAAGAGACCCAGTACTTC.

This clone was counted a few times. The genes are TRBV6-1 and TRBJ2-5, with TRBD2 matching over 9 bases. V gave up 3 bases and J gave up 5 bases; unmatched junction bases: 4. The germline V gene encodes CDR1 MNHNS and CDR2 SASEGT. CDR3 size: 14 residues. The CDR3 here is CASSEASGVETQYF. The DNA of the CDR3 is TGTGCCAGCAGTGAGGCTAGCGGGGTGGAGACCCAGTACTTC.

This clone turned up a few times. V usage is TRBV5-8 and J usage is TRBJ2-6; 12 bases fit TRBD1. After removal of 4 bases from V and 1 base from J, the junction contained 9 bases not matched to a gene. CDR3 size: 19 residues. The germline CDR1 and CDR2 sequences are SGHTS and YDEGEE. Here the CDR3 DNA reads TGTGCCAGCAGCACTACTTGGGGACAGGGGGCATCTGGGGCCAACGTCCTGACTTTC. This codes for CASSTTWGQGASGANVLTF.

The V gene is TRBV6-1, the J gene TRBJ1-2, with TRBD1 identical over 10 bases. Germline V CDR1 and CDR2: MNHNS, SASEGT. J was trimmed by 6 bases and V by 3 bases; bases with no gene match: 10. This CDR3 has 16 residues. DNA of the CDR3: TGTGCCAGCAGTGATCTGAGACAGGGGGCTCGGAATGGCTACACCTTC. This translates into CASSDLRQGARNGYTF.

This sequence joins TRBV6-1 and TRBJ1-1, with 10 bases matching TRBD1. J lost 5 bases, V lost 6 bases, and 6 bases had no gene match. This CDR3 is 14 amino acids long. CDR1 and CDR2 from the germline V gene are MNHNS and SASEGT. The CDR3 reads CASSSDRGSTEAFF. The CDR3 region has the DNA TGTGCCAGCAGCTCGGACAGGGGGAGTACTGAAGCTTTCTTT.

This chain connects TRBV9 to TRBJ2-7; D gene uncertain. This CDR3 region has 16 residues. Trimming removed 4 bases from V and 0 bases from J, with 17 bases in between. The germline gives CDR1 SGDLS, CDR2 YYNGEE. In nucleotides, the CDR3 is TGTGCCAGCAGCCCCGGCGATGGGCAGAGCTCCTACGAGCAGTACTTC. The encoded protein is CASSPGDGQSSYEQYF.

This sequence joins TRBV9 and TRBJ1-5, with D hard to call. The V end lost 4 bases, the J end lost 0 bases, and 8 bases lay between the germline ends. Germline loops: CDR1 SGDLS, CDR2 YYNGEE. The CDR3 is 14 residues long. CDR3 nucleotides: TGTGCCAGCAGCCGTCGGGATAGCAATCAGCCCCAGCATTTT. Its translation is CASSRRDSNQPQHF.

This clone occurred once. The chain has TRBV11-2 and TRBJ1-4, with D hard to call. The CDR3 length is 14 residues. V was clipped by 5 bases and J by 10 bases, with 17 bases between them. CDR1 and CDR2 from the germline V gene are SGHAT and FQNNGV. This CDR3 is CASSLQINELKLFF. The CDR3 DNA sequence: TGTGCCAGCAGCCTACAGATTAATGAATTAAAACTGTTTTTT.

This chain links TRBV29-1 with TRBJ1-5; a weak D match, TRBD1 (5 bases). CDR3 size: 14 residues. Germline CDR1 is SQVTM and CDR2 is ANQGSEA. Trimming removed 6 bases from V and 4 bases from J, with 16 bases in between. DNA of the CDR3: TGCAGCGTAAGAGGGGTGGGGGGGAATCAGCCCCAGCATTTT. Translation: CSVRGVGGNQPQHF.

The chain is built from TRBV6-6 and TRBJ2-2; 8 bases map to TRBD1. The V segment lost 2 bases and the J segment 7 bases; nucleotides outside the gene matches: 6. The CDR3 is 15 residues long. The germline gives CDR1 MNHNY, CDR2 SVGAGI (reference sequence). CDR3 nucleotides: TGTGCCAGCAGTTACACAGGGGGTGAGGGCGGGGAGCTGTTTTTT. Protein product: CASSYTGGEGGELFF.

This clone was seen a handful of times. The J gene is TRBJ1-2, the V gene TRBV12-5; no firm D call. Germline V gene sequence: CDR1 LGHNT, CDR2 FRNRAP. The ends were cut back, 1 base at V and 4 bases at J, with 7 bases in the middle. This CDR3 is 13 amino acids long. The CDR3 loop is CASGLGEAYGYTF. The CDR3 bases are TGTGCTAGTGGTTTGGGAGAGGCCTATGGCTACACCTTC.

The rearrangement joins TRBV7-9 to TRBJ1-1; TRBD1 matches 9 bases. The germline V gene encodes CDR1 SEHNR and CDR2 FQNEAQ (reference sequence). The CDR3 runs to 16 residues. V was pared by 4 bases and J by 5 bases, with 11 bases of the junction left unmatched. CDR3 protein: CASSSSRDRDGTEAFF. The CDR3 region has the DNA TGTGCCAGCAGCTCGTCCCGGGACAGGGATGGGACTGAAGCTTTCTTT. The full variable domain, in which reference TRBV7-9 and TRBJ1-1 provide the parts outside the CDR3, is DTGVSQNPRHKITKRGQNVTFRCDPISEHNRLYWYRQTLGQGPEFLTYFQNEAQLEKSRLLSDRFSAERPKGSFSTLEIQRTEQGDSAMYLCASSSSRDRDGTEAFFGQGTRLTVV.

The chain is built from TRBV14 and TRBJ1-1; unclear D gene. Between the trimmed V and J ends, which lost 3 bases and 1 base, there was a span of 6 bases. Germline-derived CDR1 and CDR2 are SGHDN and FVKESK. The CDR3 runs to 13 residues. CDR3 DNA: TGTGCCAGCAGCCACTCAGGGAACACTGAAGCTTTCTTT. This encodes CASSHSGNTEAFF.

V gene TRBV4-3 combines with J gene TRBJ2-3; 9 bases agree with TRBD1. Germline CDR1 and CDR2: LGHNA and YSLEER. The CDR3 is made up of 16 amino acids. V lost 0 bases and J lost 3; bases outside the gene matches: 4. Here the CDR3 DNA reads TGCGCCAGCAGCCAAGATTCGGGACAGGGTACAGATACGCAGTATTTT. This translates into CASSQDSGQGTDTQYF.

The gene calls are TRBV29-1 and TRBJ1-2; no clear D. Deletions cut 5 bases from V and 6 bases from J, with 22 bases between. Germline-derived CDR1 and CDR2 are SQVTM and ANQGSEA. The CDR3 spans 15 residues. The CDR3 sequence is CSVLGPIGRPDGYTF. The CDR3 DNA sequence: TGCAGCGTTTTGGGCCCAATCGGGAGGCCAGATGGCTACACCTTC.

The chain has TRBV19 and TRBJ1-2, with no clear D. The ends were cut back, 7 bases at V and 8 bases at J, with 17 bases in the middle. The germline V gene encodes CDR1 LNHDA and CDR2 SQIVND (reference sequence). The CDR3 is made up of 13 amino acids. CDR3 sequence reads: CASTTERRSGYTF. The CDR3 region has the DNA TGTGCCAGTACTACCGAGCGCAGAAGCGGCTACACCTTC. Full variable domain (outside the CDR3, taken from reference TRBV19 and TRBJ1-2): DGGITQSPKYLFRKEGQNVTLSCEQNLNHDAMYWYRQDPGQGLRLIYYSQIVNDFQKGDIAEGYSVSREKKESFPLTVTSAQKNPTAFYLCASTTERRSGYTFGSGTRLTVV.

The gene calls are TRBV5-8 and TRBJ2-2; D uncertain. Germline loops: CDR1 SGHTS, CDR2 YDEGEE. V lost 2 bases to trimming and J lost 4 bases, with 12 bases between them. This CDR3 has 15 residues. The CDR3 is CASSLISGGTGELFF. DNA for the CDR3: TGTGCCAGCAGCTTAATCTCCGGTGGCACCGGGGAGCTGTTTTTT.

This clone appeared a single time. CDR3 in amino acids: CASMMSAEDTQYF. CDR3 nucleotide sequence: TGTGCCAGCATGATGAGTGCTGAAGATACGCAGTATTTT. The J gene is TRBJ2-3, the V gene TRBV2, with unresolved D. This CDR3 comprises 13 residues. V was shortened by 7 bases and J by 5 bases, with 13 bases between the two germline ends. The germline gives CDR1 SNHLY, CDR2 FYNNEI.

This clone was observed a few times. CDR3 coding DNA: TGTGCCAGTAGTAGGGGCGGGGAAACGGATACGCAGTATTTT. This gives the protein CASSRGGETDTQYF. This chain joins TRBV19 and TRBJ2-3, with D tentatively TRBD2 (6 bases). The germline gives CDR1 LNHDA, CDR2 SQIVND (reference sequence). This CDR3 comprises 14 residues. V was pared by 4 bases and J by 6 bases, with 14 bases between.

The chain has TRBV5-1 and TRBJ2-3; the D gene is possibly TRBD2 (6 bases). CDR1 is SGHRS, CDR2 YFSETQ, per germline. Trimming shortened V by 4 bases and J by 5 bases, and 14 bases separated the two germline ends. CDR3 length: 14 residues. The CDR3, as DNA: TGCGCCAGCAGCGCTGACCGGAGGGAAGATACGCAGTATTTT. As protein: CASSADRREDTQYF.

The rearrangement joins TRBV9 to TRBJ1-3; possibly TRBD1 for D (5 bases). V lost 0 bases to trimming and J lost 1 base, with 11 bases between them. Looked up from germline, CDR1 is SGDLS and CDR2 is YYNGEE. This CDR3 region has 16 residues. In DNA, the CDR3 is TGTGCCAGCAGCGTAGGGCAGGGTCCGTCTGGAAACACCATATATTTT. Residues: CASSVGQGPSGNTIYF. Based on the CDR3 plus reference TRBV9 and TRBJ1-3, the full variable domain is DSGVTQTPKHLITATGQRVTLRCSPRSGDLSVYWYQQSLDQGLQFLIQYYNGEERAKGNILERFSAQQFPDLHSELNLSSLELGDSALYFCASSVGQGPSGNTIYFGEGSWLTVV.

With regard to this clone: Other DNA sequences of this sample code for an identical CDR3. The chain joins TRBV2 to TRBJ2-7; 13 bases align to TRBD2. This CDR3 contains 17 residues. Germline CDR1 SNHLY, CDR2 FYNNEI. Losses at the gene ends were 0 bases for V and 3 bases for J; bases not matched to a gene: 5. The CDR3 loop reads CASSEAGLAGPYYEQYF. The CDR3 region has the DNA TGTGCCAGCAGTGAAGCGGGACTAGCGGGACCTTACTACGAGCAGTACTTC. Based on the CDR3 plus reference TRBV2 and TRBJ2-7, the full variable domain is EPEVTQTPSHQVTQMGQEVILRCVPISNHLYFYWYRQILGQKVEFLVSFYNNEISEKSEIFDDQFSVERPDGSNFTLKIRSTKLEDSAMYFCASSEAGLAGPYYEQYFGPGTRLTVT.

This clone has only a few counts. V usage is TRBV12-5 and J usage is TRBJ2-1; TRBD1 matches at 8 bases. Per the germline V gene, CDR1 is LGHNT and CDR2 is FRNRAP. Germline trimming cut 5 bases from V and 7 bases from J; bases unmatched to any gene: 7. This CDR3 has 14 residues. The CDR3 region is CASGPGGVLNEQFF. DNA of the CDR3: TGTGCTAGTGGTCCAGGGGGCGTCTTGAATGAGCAGTTCTTC. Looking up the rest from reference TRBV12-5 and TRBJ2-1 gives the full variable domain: DARVTQTPRHKVTEMGQEVTMRCQPILGHNTVFWYRQTMMQGLELLAYFRNRAPLDDSGMPKDRFSAEMPDATLATLKIQPSEPRDSAVYFCASGPGGVLNEQFFGPGTRLTVL.

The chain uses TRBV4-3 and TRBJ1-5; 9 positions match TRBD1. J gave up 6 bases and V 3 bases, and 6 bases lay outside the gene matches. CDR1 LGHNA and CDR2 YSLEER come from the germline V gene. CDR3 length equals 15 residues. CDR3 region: CASSQDRGRRQPQHF. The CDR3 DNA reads TGCGCCAGCAGCCAGGACAGGGGACGTCGTCAGCCCCAGCATTTT.